One and the same sample provided the 2 T cell receptor beta chains below, sequenced in a study of CD4 T cells in relation to SARS-CoV-2 and coronaviruses. Method: immunoSEQ multiplex PCR; TCRdb's copy keeps in-frame clones and lacks some. The sample holds about 36,000 clones, more than 60% seen once. These receptors' targets are unknown. Sequencing used memory CD4+ T cells from PBMCs, cultured in vitro. All receptors derive from an adult with COVID-19.

CDR3 residues: CASSQDSRPETQYF. The CDR3 coding sequence is TGCGCCAGCAGCCAAGATAGCAGGCCGGAGACCCAGTACTTC. The J gene is TRBJ2-5, the V gene TRBV4-3; no clear D gene. The CDR3 loop spans 14 amino acids. Germline CDR1 reads LGHNA; CDR2 reads YSLEER. V was trimmed by 0 bases and J by 5 bases, leaving 10 bases between them.

This chain links TRBV24-1 with TRBJ2-5, with 7 bases matching TRBD1. After removal of 2 bases from V and 1 base from J, the junction contained 3 bases not matched to a gene. The V gene's germline CDR1 is KGHDR and CDR2 SFDVKD. This CDR3 region has 15 residues. CDR3 sequence reads: CATSDYTGAQETQYF. The CDR3 nucleotides are TGTGCCACCAGTGATTACACAGGGGCCCAAGAGACCCAGTACTTC.